One and the same sample provided the 25 T cell receptor beta chains below, sequenced in a study of T cell responses to AZD1222 COVID-19 vaccine. TCRdb's table, derived via immunoSEQ multiplex PCR, lists solely in-frame clones and lacks some. The sample holds some 200,000 clones, more than 75% seen once. The sample in question was peripheral blood, obtained on day 0 of AZD1222 vaccination. These receptors all come from an adult in good health.

J is TRBJ1-6 and V is TRBV4-2; D is undetermined. Germline V gene data show CDR1 as LGHNA and CDR2 as YNFKEQ. V lost 2 bases and J 5 bases, leaving 16 bases between the germline ends. The CDR3 contains 17 residues. CDR3 residues: CASSQPQARKNNSPLHF. The CDR3 DNA sequence: TGTGCCAGCAGCCAACCTCAAGCTCGGAAGAATAATTCACCCCTCCACTTT.

The chain recombines TRBV10-2 with TRBJ1-3; D call uncertain. Trimming took off 5 bases at V and 0 bases at J, with 11 bases between the two ends. This CDR3 comprises 15 residues. Germline V CDR1 and CDR2: WSHSY, SAAADI. The CDR3 loop is CASSTSVSSGNTIYF. The CDR3 bases are TGCGCCAGCAGTACGTCTGTTAGCTCTGGAAACACCATATATTTT.

The rearrangement uses TRBV27 and TRBJ1-1, with 7 bases matching TRBD1. Germline CDR1 is MNHEY and CDR2 is SMNVEV (reference sequence). The CDR3 runs 16 residues. V shed 8 bases, J shed 8 bases, and the junction held 20 bases outside the gene matches. CDR3 residues: CASRPDPRQGPPEAFF. For the CDR3, the DNA is TGTGCCAGCCGTCCCGATCCCAGACAGGGTCCCCCCGAAGCTTTCTTT.

The chain links TRBV19 to TRBJ1-5, with a possible D match to TRBD1 (5 bases). Germline CDR1 is LNHDA and CDR2 is SQIVND (reference sequence). The CDR3 totals 13 residues. The germline V and J ends were trimmed by 7 bases and 6 bases, with 13 bases remaining between them. DNA of the CDR3: TGTGCCAGTACCAGGGACGGAAGTCAGCCCCAGCATTTT. This gives the protein CASTRDGSQPQHF.

This clone has only one observation. The CDR3 sequence is CASSLGGQGADEQYF. The CDR3 DNA reads TGTGCCAGCAGCCTGGGAGGACAGGGCGCCGACGAGCAGTACTTC. The chain employs TRBV14 and TRBJ2-7; TRBD1 matches at 8 bases. The trim removed 4 bases at V and 5 bases at J, leaving 10 bases unmatched. CDR1 and CDR2 (germline): SGHDN, FVKESK. The CDR3 sequence is 15 residues long.

The chain has TRBV5-4 and TRBJ1-3, with D unclear. The CDR3 length is 12 residues. V lost 0 bases to trimming and J lost 7 bases, with 5 bases between them. Germline V gene data show CDR1 as SGHNT and CDR2 as YYREEE (reference sequence). The CDR3 bases are TGTGCCAGCAGCTTGGACACCAACACCATATATTTT. It codes for CASSLDTNTIYF.

The chain uses TRBV5-1 and TRBJ2-3; 11 bases are shared with TRBD2. CDR3 size: 17 residues. The germline V gene encodes CDR1 SGHRS and CDR2 YFSETQ. V dropped 0 bases and J dropped 0; count of bases not matched to a gene: 3. CDR3 region: CASSLATSGRSTDTQYF. CDR3 DNA: TGCGCCAGCAGCTTGGCCACTAGCGGGAGAAGCACAGATACGCAGTATTTT.

Details on this clone: The sample has other DNA sequences that encode this CDR3 too. The chain employs TRBV19 and TRBJ2-7, with 8 bases identical to TRBD2. This CDR3 has 14 amino acids. Germline CDR1 LNHDA, CDR2 SQIVND (reference sequence). J gave up 3 bases and V 3 bases, and 4 bases lay outside the gene matches. CDR3 nucleotides: TGTGCCAGTAGTATCTCCGGGACTAGCTACGAGCAGTACTTC. It is translated as CASSISGTSYEQYF.

The V and J genes are TRBV10-1 and TRBJ2-3; a possible D gene is TRBD2 (5 bases). Germline-derived CDR1 and CDR2 are WNHNN and SYGVQD (reference sequence). Trimming pared 0 bases from V and 2 bases from J, leaving 12 bases between. The CDR3 consists of 16 residues. The CDR3, as DNA: TGCGCCAGCAGTGAGTCGCAGGAGGAGGACACAGATACGCAGTATTTT. Its translation: CASSESQEEDTDTQYF.

The chain is built from TRBV5-1 and TRBJ2-3; the D gene is possibly TRBD1 (5 bases). The ends were cut back, 0 bases at V and 5 bases at J, with 13 bases in the middle. Germline V gene lookup returns CDR1 SGHRS and CDR2 YFSETQ. CDR3 length: 15 residues. Here the CDR3 DNA reads TGCGCCAGCAGCTTGGATTTGGCAGGGCTAGATACGCAGTATTTT. Amino acid sequence: CASSLDLAGLDTQYF.

The J gene is TRBJ2-3, the V gene TRBV6-5; D gene unclear. Germline assignment: CDR1 MNHEY and CDR2 SVGAGI. The CDR3 spans 12 residues. V shed 6 bases and J shed 6 bases, with 10 bases lying between them. The CDR3 DNA reads as TGTGCCAGCAGCTTAACCCAGGATACGCAGTATTTT. This gives the protein CASSLTQDTQYF.

This clone was observed once. This chain joins TRBV7-9 and TRBJ2-7, with 15 bases fitting TRBD2. With V trimmed by 5 bases and J by 5 bases, 7 bases remained unmatched. The CDR3 totals 16 residues. CDR1 and CDR2 from the germline V gene are SEHNR and FQNEAQ (reference sequence). Here the CDR3 DNA reads TGTGCCAGCAGCCCTCGGACTAGCGGGAGGGGCCACGAGCAGTACTTC. Translating it yields CASSPRTSGRGHEQYF.

This clone appeared a single time. The chain links TRBV27 to TRBJ1-4; D is uncertain. Germline CDR1 MNHEY, CDR2 SMNVEV (reference sequence). V shed 1 base and J shed 0 bases, with 12 bases lying between them. The CDR3 runs to 17 residues. In nucleotides, the CDR3 is TGTGCCAGCAGTTTATGGGCCGGGAGGGCAACTAATGAAAAACTGTTTTTT. It is translated as CASSLWAGRATNEKLFF.

CDR3 protein: CSATTGSGYTF. DNA of the CDR3: TGCAGTGCTACGACAGGGTCCGGCTACACCTTC. The rearrangement links TRBV20-1 to TRBJ1-2; 7 nucleotides agree with TRBD1. The germline V gene has CDR1 DFQATT and CDR2 SNEGSKA (reference sequence). The trim removed 4 bases at V and 8 bases at J, leaving 4 bases unmatched. The CDR3 covers 11 residues.

The chain recombines TRBV5-1 with TRBJ1-1; 11 nucleotides line up with TRBD1. CDR1 SGHRS and CDR2 YFSETQ come from the germline V gene. V shed 0 bases, J shed 4 bases, and the junction held 5 bases outside the gene matches. The CDR3 runs to 16 residues. This chain's CDR3 is CASSLDGTGGGTEAFF. CDR3 sequence (DNA): TGCGCCAGCAGCTTGGATGGGACAGGGGGAGGCACTGAAGCTTTCTTT.

The gene calls are TRBV14 and TRBJ2-2; weak D call: TRBD2 (6 bases). V lost 0 bases and J lost 1, with 12 bases in between. The CDR3 length is 17 residues. Germline V gene lookup returns CDR1 SGHDN and CDR2 FVKESK. The CDR3 region has the DNA TGTGCCAGCAGCCAAGACGGTTTCGGGAGGAACACCGGGGAGCTGTTTTTT. It is translated as CASSQDGFGRNTGELFF.

The chain couples TRBV27 to TRBJ2-3, with 7 bases fitting TRBD1. From germline, CDR1 is MNHEY and CDR2 SMNVEV (reference sequence). The junction had 8 bases not matched to a gene; V was cut back by 3 bases and J by 2 bases. The CDR3 totals 16 residues. CDR3 nucleotide sequence: TGTGCCAGCAGTTTTTCCGACAGGGTCAACACAGATACGCAGTATTTT. The encoded protein is CASSFSDRVNTDTQYF.

V is TRBV18 and J is TRBJ2-7, with 8 positions matching TRBD1. Germline-derived CDR1 and CDR2 are KGHSH and LQKENI. Trimming at V came to 3 bases and at J to 3 bases, leaving 4 bases not matched to a gene. The CDR3 spans 14 residues. The CDR3 here is CASSPVDRGYEQYF. Here the CDR3 DNA reads TGTGCCAGCTCACCCGTTGACAGGGGCTACGAGCAGTACTTC.

The J gene is TRBJ2-3, the V gene TRBV3-1 (or the pseudogene TRBV3-2); D remains unclear. V shed 2 bases and J shed 4 bases, with 7 bases lying between them. This CDR3 contains 13 residues. CDR1 is LGHDT and CDR2 is YNNKEL in the germline V gene (reference sequence). The CDR3: CASSQLNPDTQYF. CDR3 coding DNA: TGTGCCAGCAGCCAACTCAACCCAGATACGCAGTATTTT.

Comments on this clone: The junction shows a germline mismatch at one end, possibly a read error. The chain couples TRBV7-7 to TRBJ2-1; 9 nucleotides line up with TRBD1. The CDR3 sequence is 17 residues long. Germline V gene lookup returns CDR1 SSHAT and CDR2 FNYEAQ (reference sequence). The CDR3 loop is CASSLRPDRGPYNEQFF. CDR3 sequence (DNA): TGTGCTAGCAGCTTACGGCCGGACAGGGGCCCCTACAATGAGCAGTTCTTC.

The chain is built from TRBV5-1 and TRBJ2-5; D is possibly TRBD1 or TRBD2 (5 bases each). Trimming removed 4 bases from V and 1 base from J, with 11 bases in between. This CDR3 spans 14 amino acids. Germline V lookup: CDR1 SGHRS, CDR2 YFSETQ. The CDR3 region is CASSPRGPQETQYF. The CDR3 DNA follows: TGCGCCAGCAGCCCTCGGGGCCCCCAAGAGACCCAGTACTTC.

The chain is built from TRBV29-1 and TRBJ1-3; tentative D call: TRBD1 (5 bases). The CDR3 is made up of 14 amino acids. The germline V gene encodes CDR1 SQVTM and CDR2 ANQGSEA. Trimming shortened V by 7 bases and J by 3 bases, and 16 bases separated the two germline ends. CDR3 nucleotides: TGCAGCGCCGGAACCCAGGGAGGTGGAAACACCATATATTTT. It codes for CSAGTQGGGNTIYF.

The J gene is TRBJ2-1, the V gene TRBV27; the match to TRBD2 covers 9 bases. CDR1 and CDR2 (germline): MNHEY, SMNVEV (reference sequence). Trimming took 5 bases from V and 8 from J; bases not matched to a gene: 10. This CDR3 contains 15 residues. CDR3 protein: CASSRVSGRSDEQFF. The CDR3, as DNA: TGTGCCAGCAGTCGGGTTAGCGGGAGATCTGATGAGCAGTTCTTC.

The chain has TRBV4-1 and TRBJ2-5; the D is unclear. The CDR3 has 13 residues. CDR1 and CDR2 (germline): MGHRA, YSYEKL. The V gene lost 0 bases and the J gene lost 3 bases, with 5 bases spanning the gap. CDR3 sequence: CASSQDGEETQYF. The CDR3, as DNA: TGCGCCAGCAGCCAAGATGGTGAAGAGACCCAGTACTTC.

The CDR3: CASRIRQGTDTQYF. Written as DNA, the CDR3 is TGTGCCAGTAGGATTCGACAGGGTACAGATACGCAGTATTTT. The chain is built from TRBV19 and TRBJ2-3; 7 bases are a match to TRBD1. This CDR3 has 14 amino acids. V shed 6 bases and J 3 bases; nucleotides not matched to a gene: 6. Germline V lookup: CDR1 LNHDA, CDR2 SQIVND (reference sequence).